This T cell receptor (beta chain) was profiled in a study of human T cells and chemical hapten exposure. One entry per CDR3 protein, called by TCRdb with MiXCR from the RACE reads. This table holds some 350,000 distinct CDR3 sequences, under 9% found once. Germline V gives CDR1 LGHNA, CDR2 YSLEER. This CDR3 spans 16 amino acids. The ends were cut back, 3 bases at V and 5 bases at J, with 16 bases in the middle. The time point: patch test 1, 2 weeks after DPC sensitization. As for treatment: therapeutic diphenylcyclopropenone sensitization with weekly scalp DPC. It was unfractionated whole blood from which total RNA was extracted.

The TCR originated in a woman younger than 35 with alopecia areata. Some clones in this sample may be carry-over from other donors' samples. The sequenced sample was whole blood, obtained in connection with sensitization to the hapten diphenylcyclopropenone (DPC). The rearrangement links TRBV4-3 to TRBJ2-2; unclear D gene. This chain's CDR3 is CASSQVGFLGTGELFF. DNA for the CDR3: TGCGCCAGCAGCCAGGTCGGGTTCCTGGGGACCGGGGAGCTGTTTTTT.